This T cell receptor beta chain was obtained from a study of OX40 agonist ivuxolimab in advanced cancers. Across the study: Every 2 weeks, patients received ivuxolimab intravenously, dosed at 0.01 to 10 mg/kg. Partial responses were recorded for three patients, including one with hepatocellular carcinoma and two with cutaneous melanoma. Findings and limits, study-wide: Dose levels from 0.1 to 3.0 mg/kg saw CD4+ and CD8+ blood T cells expand clonally by week 6. Clonal expansion was among the lowest in partial responders at 0.1-3.0 mg/kg, especially CD8+.

Assay used: immunoSEQ multiplex PCR; TCRdb lists only in-frame clones, some missing. The sample lists tens of thousands of clones; approximately 83% were seen once. Regarding this clone: What it recognizes is unknown.

Germline lookup yields CDR1 SGHAT and CDR2 FQNNGV. The CDR3 totals 16 residues. The trim removed 2 bases at V and 5 bases at J, leaving 6 bases unmatched. The rearrangement joins TRBV11-2 to TRBJ2-5; 12 bases fit TRBD1. Here the sequenced sample was CD4+ or CD8+ T cells sorted from blood, taken in a trial of the OX40 agonist ivuxolimab. This TCR was recovered from an adult with an advanced solid tumor such as melanoma, head and neck, liver or kidney cancer. The CDR3 DNA reads as TGTGCCAGCAGCTTATGGGGACAGGGGGCGAGTGAGACCCAGTACTTC. Its translation is CASSLWGQGASETQYF.